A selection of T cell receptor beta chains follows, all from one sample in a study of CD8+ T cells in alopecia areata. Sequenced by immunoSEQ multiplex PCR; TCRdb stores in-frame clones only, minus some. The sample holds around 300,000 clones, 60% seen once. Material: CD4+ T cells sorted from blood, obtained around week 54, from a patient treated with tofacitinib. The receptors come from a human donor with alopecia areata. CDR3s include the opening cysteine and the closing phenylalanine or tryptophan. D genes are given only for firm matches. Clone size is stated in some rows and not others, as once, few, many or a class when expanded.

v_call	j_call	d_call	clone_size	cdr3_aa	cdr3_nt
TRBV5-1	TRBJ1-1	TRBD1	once	CASSSTGDPEAFF	TGCGCCAGCAGCTCCACAGGGGACCCTGAAGCTTTCTTT
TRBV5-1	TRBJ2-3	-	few	CASSPLGAESTDTQYF	TGCGCCAGCAGCCCTCTGGGAGCGGAGAGCACAGATACGCAGTATTTT
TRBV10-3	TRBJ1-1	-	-	CAISDGGKMIDEAFF	TGTGCCATCAGTGACGGGGGTAAGATGATCGATGAGGCTTTCTTT
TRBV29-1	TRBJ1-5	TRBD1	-	CSVQGASNQPQHF	TGCAGCGTTCAGGGGGCTAGCAATCAGCCCCAGCATTTT
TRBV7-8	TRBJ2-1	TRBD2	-	CASSPGTSNEQFF	TGTGCCAGCAGCCCCGGGACTAGCAATGAGCAGTTCTTC
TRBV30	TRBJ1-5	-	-	CAWRADNQPQHF	TGTGCCTGGAGGGCAGACAATCAGCCCCAGCATTTT
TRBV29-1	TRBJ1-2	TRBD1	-	CSVVLLGQGALYGYTF	TGCAGCGTTGTTCTTCTGGGACAGGGGGCTCTCTATGGCTACACCTTC
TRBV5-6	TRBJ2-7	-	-	CASSFLDRVYEQYF	TGTGCCAGCAGCTTCTTGGATAGGGTCTACGAGCAGTACTTC
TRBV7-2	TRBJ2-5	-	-	CASSQRPSGETQYF	TGTGCCAGCAGCCAGCGCCCGTCGGGAGAGACCCAGTACTTC
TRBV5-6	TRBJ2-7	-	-	CASSFWKVTGEQYF	TGTGCCAGCAGCTTCTGGAAGGTCACCGGCGAGCAGTACTTC
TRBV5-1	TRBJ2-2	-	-	CASSPTGYNGELFF	TGCGCCAGCAGTCCTACAGGGTATAACGGGGAGCTGTTTTTT
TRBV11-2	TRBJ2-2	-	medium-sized	CASSLIRETGELFF	TGTGCCAGCAGCTTAATCAGGGAGACCGGGGAGCTGTTTTTT
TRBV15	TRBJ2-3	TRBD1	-	CATSSRGGQGLDTQYF	TGTGCCACCAGCAGTCGCGGGGGACAGGGTTTAGATACGCAGTATTTT